Each of the 21 T cell receptor beta chains below was sequenced from the same sample in a study of T cells in Graves' hyperthyroidism and ophthalmopathy. The CDR3 regions of TCR beta were amplified from RNA transcripts. A first-round RT-PCR of the TCR CDR3 used the HTBI primer set. TCRdb re-called the multiplex PCR reads with MiXCR, one entry per CDR3 protein. The data hold roughly 640,000 distinct CDR3 sequences, with 15% to 20% observed a single time. The specimen sequenced was blood. These receptors all come from a woman aged 40 to 49 with Graves' ophthalmopathy.

This clonotype was observed many times. The chain has TRBV10-3 and TRBJ1-6; tentatively, D is TRBD1 (6 bases). Germline-derived CDR1 and CDR2 are ENHRY and SYGVKD. CDR3 length equals 15 residues. The V end lost 7 bases, the J end lost 7 bases, and 17 bases lay between the germline ends. The CDR3 DNA follows: TGTGCCATCAACCCGGACGGACAGCCCAATTCACCCCTCCACTTT. It specifies CAINPDGQPNSPLHF.

Many counts were recorded for this clonotype. The chain links TRBV3-1 to TRBJ2-1; possibly TRBD2 for D (5 bases). The V gene lost 0 bases and the J gene lost 5 bases, with 11 bases spanning the gap. The CDR3 totals 15 residues. Germline V gives CDR1 LGHDT, CDR2 YNNKEL (reference sequence). CDR3: CASSQDAEVHNEQFF. The CDR3 bases are TGTGCCAGCAGCCAAGATGCGGAGGTCCACAATGAGCAGTTCTTC.

This clonotype was observed at least ten times. The rearrangement uses TRBV2 and TRBJ1-5, with TRBD1 matching 12 bases. This CDR3 contains 14 residues. The J segment lost 5 bases and the V segment lost 5 bases, leaving 1 base of the junction unmatched. CDR1 and CDR2 from the germline V gene are SNHLY and FYNNEI. The CDR3 loop is CASSWDRGHQPQHF. CDR3 bases: TGTGCCAGCAGTTGGGACAGGGGGCATCAGCCCCAGCATTTT.

This clonotype was seen only a few times. The chain couples TRBV27 to TRBJ1-2; 11 bases are a match to TRBD1. Germline V lookup: CDR1 MNHEY, CDR2 SMNVEV (reference sequence). J lost 3 bases, V lost 4 bases, and 1 base had no gene match. The CDR3 contains 14 residues. The CDR3 DNA follows: TGTGCCAGCAGTTCGGGACAGGGGGACTATGGCTACACCTTC. Translating it yields CASSSGQGDYGYTF.

This clonotype showed up many times. The chain links TRBV3-1 to TRBJ2-3; 8 positions match TRBD1. This CDR3 is 14 amino acids long. Germline CDR1 reads LGHDT; CDR2 reads YNNKEL (reference sequence). Germline trimming cut 4 bases from V and 8 bases from J; bases unmatched to any gene: 8. DNA of the CDR3: TGTGCCAGCAGCCGAGGACAGGGATTTGGTACGCAGTATTTT. It specifies CASSRGQGFGTQYF.

The chain has TRBV27 and TRBJ2-2; tentatively, D is TRBD1 or TRBD2 (6 bases each). The CDR3 runs to 13 residues. Trimming left V 2 bases short and J 8 bases short, with 9 bases between. CDR1 MNHEY and CDR2 SMNVEV come from the germline V gene (reference sequence). The CDR3 reads CASSLGGLGELFF. The DNA for the CDR3 is TGTGCCAGCAGTTTAGGGGGGCTTGGGGAGCTGTTTTTT.

This clonotype was counted ten times or more. The chain has TRBV30 and TRBJ1-1, with 7 bases fitting TRBD1. Trimming at V came to 5 bases and at J to 5 bases, leaving 8 bases not matched to a gene. Germline-derived CDR1 and CDR2 are GTSNPN and SVGIG (reference sequence). The CDR3 has 13 residues. The DNA of the CDR3 is TGTGCCTGGGGTGATCCGGGACAGACTGAAGCTTTCTTT. It translates to CAWGDPGQTEAFF.

Only a few counts were recorded for this clonotype. The gene calls are TRBV6-1 and TRBJ2-4; weak D call: TRBD2 (7 bases). The germline gives CDR1 MNHNS, CDR2 SASEGT. Trimming took off 5 bases at V and 6 bases at J, with 17 bases between the two ends. The CDR3 is 15 amino acids. In nucleotides, the CDR3 is TGTGCCAGCAGTAAAGGGGGGGAGAGGGGAAACATTCAGTACTTC. Translation: CASSKGGERGNIQYF.

This clonotype was recorded a few times. At one end, the junction sequence differs from germline, possibly due to a read error. The chain links TRBV7-2 to TRBJ2-3, with 8 bases aligning to TRBD1. The CDR3 contains 17 residues. CDR1 SGHTA and CDR2 FQGNSA come from the germline V gene. The CDR3 sequence: CASSLGQGLGRADTRYF. The DNA for the CDR3 is TGTGCCAGCAGCTTAGGACAGGGGCTGGGCCGGGCAGATACGCGGTATTTT.

V and J are TRBV6-1 and TRBJ1-1; D is unresolved. V lost 5 bases, J lost 5 bases, and 9 bases lay in between. In germline, CDR1 is MNHNS, CDR2 SASEGT. CDR3 length: 12 amino acids. The CDR3 here is CASSPSRTEAFF. The CDR3 DNA follows: TGTGCCAGCAGTCCCTCTAGGACTGAAGCTTTCTTT.

This clonotype was seen many times. The chain has TRBV5-1 and TRBJ1-1; 11 bases are a match to TRBD1. Germline lookup yields CDR1 SGHRS and CDR2 YFSETQ. CDR3 length equals 17 residues. Germline trimming cut 4 bases from V and 2 bases from J; bases unmatched to any gene: 10. The CDR3 coding sequence is TGCGCCAGCAGCCAGGGGACAGGGGGAGGACGAAACACTGAAGCTTTCTTT. It translates to CASSQGTGGGRNTEAFF.

This clonotype was picked up a small number of times. The junction departs from the called germline gene at one end, perhaps through a read error. This rearrangement joins TRBV12-3 or TRBV12-4 to TRBJ1-1, with D possibly being TRBD1 (6 bases). The CDR3 extends over 16 amino acids. The CDR3 spells CGSKPRGGAGNTEAFF. The CDR3 DNA reads TGTGGCAGCAAACCTCGGGGGGGGGCGGGAAACACTGAAGCTTTCTTT.

The J gene is TRBJ2-5, the V gene TRBV6-1; 11 bases are a match to TRBD2. V lost 6 bases and J lost 5; bases outside the gene matches: 14. The CDR3 length is 17 residues. CDR1 is MNHNS and CDR2 is SASEGT in the germline V gene. The CDR3 nucleotides read TGTGCCAGCAGACCGGGACTAGCGGCCCCACGGTGGGAGACCCAGTACTTC. It translates to CASRPGLAAPRWETQYF.

This clonotype was recorded at least ten times. The gene calls are TRBV4-1 and TRBJ2-7, with D perhaps matching TRBD2 (6 bases). The CDR3 extends over 14 amino acids. The V and J ends lost 3 bases and 3 bases respectively, with 12 bases between them. Germline V gene data show CDR1 as MGHRA and CDR2 as YSYEKL. The CDR3 coding sequence is TGCGCCAGCAGCCAGGGGGACTTTAACTACGAGCAGTACTTC. Translated, it gives CASSQGDFNYEQYF.

This clonotype showed up many times. V usage is TRBV6-1 and J usage is TRBJ2-5; weak D call: TRBD2 (5 bases). From germline, CDR1 is MNHNS and CDR2 SASEGT. The CDR3 covers 12 residues. Trimming left V 7 bases short and J 5 bases short, with 11 bases between. Written as DNA, the CDR3 is TGTGCCAGCAAGAGGGAATGGGAGACCCAGTACTTC. Amino acids: CASKREWETQYF.

At least ten counts were recorded for this clonotype. The chain links TRBV10-3 to TRBJ2-5, with 9 bases identical to TRBD2. Germline CDR1 reads ENHRY; CDR2 reads SYGVKD. V shed 3 bases, J shed 5 bases, and the junction held 4 bases outside the gene matches. The CDR3 loop spans 14 amino acids. CDR3 protein: CAISESGLAETQYF. For the CDR3, the DNA is TGTGCCATCAGTGAAAGCGGACTAGCGGAGACCCAGTACTTC.

This clonotype was counted between two and nine times. The gene calls are TRBV20-1 and TRBJ1-4, with a possible D match to TRBD1 (5 bases). CDR3 length: 17 residues. Germline V gives CDR1 DFQATT, CDR2 SNEGSKA (reference sequence). V gave up 5 bases and J gave up 8 bases, with 27 bases separating them. The CDR3 sequence: CSARRSDRGSTREKLFF. CDR3 DNA: TGCAGTGCTCGTCGATCCGACAGAGGGTCAACCCGGGAAAAACTGTTTTTT.

This clonotype was seen a few times. This chain connects TRBV20-1 to TRBJ2-7; D gene ambiguous. Germline V gives CDR1 DFQATT, CDR2 SNEGSKA (reference sequence). The CDR3 consists of 14 residues. The germline V and J ends were trimmed by 3 bases and 1 base, with 13 bases remaining between them. CDR3 loop: CSASPSGLSYEQYF. The CDR3 DNA is TGCAGTGCTAGCCCATCCGGGCTGTCCTACGAGCAGTACTTC.

In regard to this clonotype: This may be a read error, as it is one base from a much larger clone. This chain uses TRBV6-5 with TRBJ2-5; no clear D gene. CDR1 MNHEY and CDR2 SVGAGI come from the germline V gene. The CDR3 extends over 17 amino acids. CDR3 DNA sequence: TGTGCCGGCAGTTCCCTCCCTCGGACGTTGTACCAAGAGACCCAGTACTTC. Its translation is CAGSSLPRTLYQETQYF.

Only a few counts were recorded for this clonotype. An end of the junction does not agree with germline; a read error may underlie this. This sequence joins TRBV7-2 and TRBJ2-5; a weak D match, TRBD1 (5 bases). The CDR3 has 15 residues. Germline V gene lookup returns CDR1 SGHTA and CDR2 FQGNSA. The CDR3 DNA is TGTGCCAGCAGCTCGCAGACAGCATCACAAGGGACCCAGTACTTC. Translating it yields CASSSQTASQGTQYF.

The chain uses TRBV20-1 and TRBJ2-3; 10 bases agree with TRBD2. Looked up from germline, CDR1 is DFQATT and CDR2 is SNEGSKA (reference sequence). The CDR3 sequence is 15 residues long. The trim removed 1 base at V and 3 bases at J, leaving 4 bases unmatched. The CDR3 bases are TGCAGTGCTAGAGGAGCGGGGGGGCCAACAGATACGCAGTATTTT. It encodes CSARGAGGPTDTQYF.